The rows below give T cell receptor beta chains drawn from one sample of a study of blood T cells in healthy people across ages. MiXCR was run by TCRdb on the 5' RACE reads, yielding one entry per CDR3 protein. The sample contains about 1.7 million distinct CDR3 sequences, 28% of which appear only once. The sample taken for sequencing was blood. Receptor source: a young woman in good health. CDR3s leave out the opening cysteine and the closing phenylalanine or tryptophan. Expanded clones are given a class, and other clones once, few, many or no size at all.

V	size	J	CDR3
TRBV9	NA	TRBJ1-5	ASSVGEGGSNQPQH
TRBV5-1	NA	TRBJ2-1	ASRVSGAGGQAEQF
TRBV9	few	TRBJ1-5	ASSPGGHGDQPQH
TRBV7-2	NA	TRBJ2-5	ASSLGASGSGQETQY
TRBV20-1	NA	TRBJ1-2	SAPGQLNCGYT
TRBV5-5	few	TRBJ2-7	ASSSGPVSTYEQY
TRBV12-3/TRBV12-4	NA	TRBJ2-1	ASSLVGGAVDEQF
TRBV2	once	TRBJ2-7	TSSETLAGSYEQY
TRBV12-3/TRBV12-4	many	TRBJ2-7	ASSPTGTSYEQY
TRBV3-1	many	TRBJ1-2	ASSRGGNYGYT
TRBV5-1	many	TRBJ2-1	ASSFTGDEQF
TRBV6-5	few	TRBJ2-6	ASSYRETVSEANVLT
TRBV29-1	NA	TRBJ1-1	RTLSGGEAF
TRBV7-2	NA	TRBJ2-3	ASSTLVTTDTQY
TRBV20-1	NA	TRBJ2-1	SARTLAGICNEQF
TRBV6-2/TRBV6-3	NA	TRBJ2-7	ASSYGTQSSYEQY
TRBV6-5	NA	TRBJ2-7	ASRTPDSYEQY
TRBV28	NA	NA	ANSILDRGYEQY
TRBV6-6	few	TRBJ2-3	ASRGQVSTDTQY
TRBV11-2	NA	TRBJ1-2	ASSFDGQGNGYT
TRBV9	few	TRBJ2-3	ASSALAESTDTQY
TRBV5-1	many	TRBJ2-3	ASKQGGTDTQY
TRBV21-1	NA	NA	ASSKWCGGSEQY
TRBV10-2	once	TRBJ1-2	ASSESTWVANYGYT
TRBV6-5	NA	TRBJ1-2	ATRNYGYT
TRBV20-1	many	TRBJ2-3	SAGTGELTDTQY
TRBV30	NA	TRBJ1-2	AGGNGYT
TRBV9	NA	TRBJ1-1	ASSVGQGAEAF
TRBV4-1	NA	TRBJ1-2	ASSSTLGQANYGYT
TRBV9	NA	TRBJ2-5	ASSVLWGIEETQY
TRBV28	NA	TRBJ1-2	ASSPTHRGKTPNYGYT
TRBV28	many	TRBJ2-5	ASSLRQGKETQY
TRBV5-1	many	TRBJ2-1	ASSLEGHGPPSYNEQF
TRBV7-6	few	TRBJ2-1	ASSSLQHYNEQF
TRBV10-3	many	TRBJ2-7	ATSSSGQSQY
TRBV2	many	TRBJ2-7	AATRGRTYEQY
TRBV7-2	few	TRBJ2-5	ASTSRGLEETQY
TRBV7-9	NA	TRBJ1-2	ASSYAAGAFNYGYT
TRBV30	NA	TRBJ2-5	AWNPTGAIQETQY
TRBV12-3/TRBV12-4	NA	TRBJ2-6	ASTLSGVNVLT
TRBV7-9	many	TRBJ2-7	ASSVPGLAAYEQY
TRBV15	few	TRBJ2-7	ATSRVQGNEQY
TRBV5-1	few	TRBJ1-4	ASRSTGRTNEKLF
TRBV7-2	few	TRBJ1-4	ASSLGEGGPEKLF
TRBV7-2	few	TRBJ2-3	ASSFPVASSTDTQY
TRBV7-2	NA	TRBJ2-3	VSSLRGPVGDTQY
TRBV7-9	NA	TRBJ1-4	ASRPGAQTEKLF
TRBV7-3	NA	TRBJ1-1	ASSFRQGAEAF
TRBV27	NA	TRBJ2-1	ASKETDEQF
TRBV12-3/TRBV12-4	few	TRBJ2-2	AVVRVVGELF